What follows describes a single TCR beta chain. Using its own MiXCR run on the 5' RACE reads, TCRdb lists one record per CDR3 protein. The repertoire consists of about 470,000 distinct CDR3 sequences, with more than 20% occurring once and the leading ten covering 2.9%. These data originate in a study of identical twins. The ends were cut back, 7 bases at V and 7 bases at J, with 23 bases in the middle. CDR3 length: 15 amino acids. Every sampled donor was Caucasian and healthy. These data were likewise used in another study, on T cells expressing NK-cell markers.

The clonotype originates from a woman under 30 in good health. The specimen sequenced was CD4+ T cells sorted from blood. The rearrangement joins TRBV12-3 or TRBV12-4 to TRBJ2-7; tentatively, D is TRBD1 or TRBD2 (5 bases each). CDR3 amino acids: CASISGTTQLGEQYF. CDR3 DNA: TGTGCCAGCATCTCCGGGACGACCCAGCTAGGGGAGCAGTACTTC.